The rows below give T cell receptor beta chains drawn from one sample of a study of cytomegalovirus exposure and HLA in healthy donors. Data came from immunoSEQ multiplex PCR; TCRdb stores just in-frame clones and leaves some out. The sample contains about 85,000 clones, approximately 66% of which appear only once. Material for sequencing was PBMCs. These receptors were taken from a man aged 25 to 40 in good health and CMV-seronegative. The CDR3 runs from the conserved cysteine through the conserved F or W. Each record gives: J gene, clone size, D gene, V gene, CDR3 length, CDR3 DNA, CDR3 protein. The D gene is left open where the match is weak. The size of a clone is reported for some rows only, either as once, few or many, or as a class for expanded clones.

J: TRBJ1-6; size: few; D: NA; V: TRBV4-2; length: 17; DNA: TGTGCCAGCAGCCAAGATAGGCAGGGTGATCTTAATTCACCCCTCCACTTT; CDR3: CASSQDRQGDLNSPLHF
J: TRBJ2-4; size: few; D: NA; V: TRBV5-1; length: 14; DNA: TGCGCCAGCAGCATCGGGATAGCCAAAAACATTCAGTACTTC; CDR3: CASSIGIAKNIQYF
J: TRBJ2-7; size: NA; D: NA; V: TRBV28; length: 13; DNA: TGTGCCAGCCTCCCTGACGGGGGCTACGAGCAGTACTTC; CDR3: CASLPDGGYEQYF
J: TRBJ2-1; size: NA; D: TRBD2; V: TRBV5-1; length: 15; DNA: TGCGCCAGCAGCTGGAAGCGGGAGAGTTACAATGAGCAGTTCTTC; CDR3: CASSWKRESYNEQFF
J: TRBJ1-1; size: few; D: NA; V: TRBV18; length: 11; DNA: TGTGCCAGCGCAGGTAACACTGAAGCTTTCTTT; CDR3: CASAGNTEAFF
J: TRBJ2-7; size: once; D: TRBD1; V: TRBV27; length: 14; DNA: TGTGCCAGCAGTTTGGGACAGGGGGCTAACGAGCAGTACTTC; CDR3: CASSLGQGANEQYF
J: TRBJ2-7; size: NA; D: NA; V: TRBV6-1; length: 15; DNA: TGTGCCAGCAGTGAAGAGGGACTCCCCTATAACGAGCAGTACTTC; CDR3: CASSEEGLPYNEQYF
J: TRBJ1-2; size: few; D: TRBD1; V: TRBV7-9; length: 14; DNA: TGTGCCAGCAGCTTAGAAGGACAGGGCTATGGCTACACCTTC; CDR3: CASSLEGQGYGYTF
J: TRBJ1-4; size: NA; D: TRBD1; V: TRBV19; length: 15; DNA: TGTGCCAGTAGTATAGTTCCAGGGGGGTCTGAAAAACTGTTTTTT; CDR3: CASSIVPGGSEKLFF
J: TRBJ1-3; size: few; D: NA; V: TRBV5-4; length: 16; DNA: TGTGCCAGCAGCTTAGTTCCACCCGCCGGTGGAAACACCATATATTTT; CDR3: CASSLVPPAGGNTIYF
J: TRBJ2-1; size: NA; D: NA; V: TRBV5-1; length: 15; DNA: TGCGCCAGCAGATATCGTCGGGGGGCTGACAATGAGCAGTTCTTC; CDR3: CASRYRRGADNEQFF
J: TRBJ2-1; size: NA; D: TRBD2; V: TRBV4-3; length: 21; DNA: TGCGCCAGCAGCCCCCACCTGGGATTTAGCGGGGGTTTTTCCTCCTACAATGAGCAGTTCTTC; CDR3: CASSPHLGFSGGFSSYNEQFF
J: TRBJ1-3; size: NA; D: NA; V: TRBV19; length: 15; DNA: TGTGCCAGTAGTATTCCGGGGGACTCTGGAAACACCATATATTTT; CDR3: CASSIPGDSGNTIYF